The 21 T cell receptor beta chains in this list originate from one sample, sequenced in a study of T cells in Graves' hyperthyroidism and ophthalmopathy. From RNA transcripts, TCR beta CDR3 regions were amplified. HTBI primers were used for first-round RT-PCR of the TCR CDR3. TCRdb analysed the multiplex PCR reads with MiXCR anew, one entry per CDR3 protein. The sample includes tens of thousands of distinct CDR3 sequences, about 50% seen only once; the top ten take 6.2%. Sequencing was carried out using blood. All receptors come from a woman between 45 and 65 years old with Graves' hyperthyroidism that later progressed to Graves' ophthalmopathy.

The V gene is TRBV15, the J gene TRBJ2-5; maybe TRBD1 (6 bases). Trimming removed 0 bases from V and 0 bases from J, with 8 bases in between. The CDR3 is 15 residues long. The germline V gene has CDR1 LNHNV and CDR2 YYDKDF (reference sequence). In DNA form, the CDR3 reads TGTGCCACCAGCAGAGATCAGGGGTACCAAGAGACCCAGTACTTC. Residues: CATSRDQGYQETQYF.

Judged by abundance, this clonotype is medium-sized (0.01 to 0.1%). This sequence joins TRBV19 and TRBJ2-5; 9 nucleotides align to TRBD1. V lost 4 bases to trimming and J lost 5 bases; unmatched junction nucleotides: 2. The CDR3 is 13 residues long. Germline V gene sequence: CDR1 LNHDA, CDR2 SQIVND (reference sequence). CDR3 sequence (DNA): TGTGCCAGTAGTACCGGACAGGGGGAGACCCAGTACTTC. This translates into CASSTGQGETQYF.

At least ten counts were recorded for this clonotype. The chain joins TRBV20-1 to TRBJ1-1, with 8 bases that match TRBD1. The ends lost 3 bases at V and 1 base at J; junction bases unmatched: 10. CDR1 and CDR2 from the germline V gene are DFQATT and SNEGSKA (reference sequence). The CDR3 is 16 residues long. The CDR3 here is CSAREPLQGENTEAFF. In DNA form, the CDR3 reads TGCAGTGCTAGGGAACCCCTACAGGGGGAGAACACTGAAGCTTTCTTT.

Only a few counts were recorded for this clonotype. The CDR3 bases are TGTGCCAGCTCACTGACAGGGGAGGTTACCTACGAGCAGTACTTC. Translation gives CASSLTGEVTYEQYF. The chain carries TRBV18 and TRBJ2-7, with TRBD1 matching over 8 bases. CDR3 length equals 15 residues. Looked up from germline, CDR1 is KGHSH and CDR2 is LQKENI. The V segment lost 4 bases and the J segment 2 bases; nucleotides outside the gene matches: 7.

This clonotype has ten or more counts. V usage is TRBV20-1 and J usage is TRBJ2-1, with 14 bases fitting TRBD2. Germline V gene lookup returns CDR1 DFQATT and CDR2 SNEGSKA (reference sequence). J was trimmed by 7 bases and V by 2 bases; bases with no gene match: 7. The CDR3 covers 16 residues. This chain's CDR3 is CSARRTSGRLRNEQFF. In DNA, the CDR3 is TGCAGTGCTAGAAGGACTAGCGGGAGGTTGAGGAATGAGCAGTTCTTC.

This clonotype appeared once. The chain has TRBV7-2 and TRBJ2-3; the match to TRBD2 covers 7 bases. V shed 6 bases and J 2 bases; nucleotides not matched to a gene: 5. This CDR3 has 14 residues. Germline CDR1 reads SGHTA; CDR2 reads FQGNSA. CDR3 residues: CASRTSGTTDTQYF. DNA of the CDR3: TGTGCCAGCAGAACGAGCGGGACCACAGATACGCAGTATTTT.

This clonotype was seen ten or more times. This sequence joins TRBV6-2 or TRBV6-3 and TRBJ2-7; D is perhaps TRBD2 (5 bases). Trimming took off 7 bases at V and 4 bases at J, with 14 bases between the two ends. Per germline, CDR1 MNHEY and CDR2 SVGEGT. CDR3 length: 13 residues. The CDR3 DNA reads as TGTGCCAGCAAAGGCGGACTTCCTTACGAGCAGTACTTC. Its translation is CASKGGLPYEQYF.

This clonotype was recorded at least ten times. The chain uses TRBV5-1 and TRBJ2-2; D is unclear. V lost 4 bases, J lost 1 base, and 14 bases lay in between. The CDR3 spans 16 residues. CDR1 SGHRS and CDR2 YFSETQ come from the germline V gene. The CDR3 DNA follows: TGCGCCAGCAGCCCTGGATTATCGGGGAACACCGGGGAGCTGTTTTTT. It codes for CASSPGLSGNTGELFF.

This chain links TRBV20-1 with TRBJ2-5, with 9 bases that match TRBD2. The germline V gene encodes CDR1 DFQATT and CDR2 SNEGSKA (reference sequence). The CDR3 totals 15 residues. Unmatched junction bases numbered 5, after V lost 3 bases and J lost 0 bases. The CDR3 reads CSASSSGRYQETQYF. The CDR3 region has the DNA TGCAGTGCTAGTAGTAGCGGGAGATACCAAGAGACCCAGTACTTC.

Worth noting for this clonotype: No conserved phenylalanine or tryptophan is present at the end of the CDR3, so a read error is the likely explanation. The V call is TRBV2, the J call TRBJ1-2; 7 positions agree with TRBD1. Germline V gives CDR1 SNHLY, CDR2 FYNNEI. CDR3 length: 13 residues. The J segment lost 4 bases and the V segment lost 11 bases, leaving 10 bases of the junction unmatched. This CDR3 reads CAPKTGNTYGYTL. CDR3 sequence (DNA): TGTGCCCCTAAGACAGGGAACACCTATGGCTACACCCTC.

The chain couples TRBV14 to TRBJ2-1; no reliable D call. V dropped 1 base and J dropped 8 bases, with 6 bases sitting between them. This CDR3 is built from 12 residues. The germline CDR1 and CDR2 sequences are SGHDN and FVKESK. The DNA of the CDR3 is TGTGCCAGCAGCCAAGTTCGCCATGAGCAGTTCTTC. Translated: CASSQVRHEQFF.

This chain connects TRBV7-9 to TRBJ1-1; perhaps TRBD1 as D (6 bases). The CDR3 sequence is 15 residues long. Germline CDR1 and CDR2: SEHNR and FQNEAQ (reference sequence). V was trimmed by 1 base and J by 7 bases, leaving 16 bases between them. The CDR3 reads CASSLVGQGIGEAFF. CDR3 sequence (DNA): TGTGCCAGCAGCTTAGTTGGTCAGGGGATCGGTGAAGCTTTCTTT. The full variable domain, in which reference TRBV7-9 and TRBJ1-1 provide the parts outside the CDR3, is DTGVSQNPRHKITKRGQNVTFRCDPISEHNRLYWYRQTLGQGPEFLTYFQNEAQLEKSRLLSDRFSAERPKGSFSTLEIQRTEQGDSAMYLCASSLVGQGIGEAFFGQGTRLTVV.

This chain connects TRBV2 to TRBJ2-2; no firm D call. Germline V gives CDR1 SNHLY, CDR2 FYNNEI. The CDR3 contains 12 residues. Trimming shortened V by 10 bases and J by 4 bases, and 10 bases separated the two germline ends. The CDR3 sequence: CATLSTTGELFF. The CDR3 nucleotides read TGTGCCACCCTCTCCACCACCGGGGAGCTGTTTTTT.

The sample holds many counts of this clonotype. This chain links TRBV5-1 with TRBJ1-2; no firm D call. CDR1 is SGHRS and CDR2 is YFSETQ in the germline V gene. The CDR3 is made up of 15 amino acids. Trimming took off 0 bases at V and 4 bases at J, with 13 bases between the two ends. CDR3: CASSLEVVGGYGYTF. CDR3 bases: TGCGCCAGCAGCTTGGAAGTTGTCGGAGGCTATGGCTACACCTTC.

This chain connects TRBV20-1 to TRBJ2-3; 12 positions match TRBD2. Germline trimming cut 5 bases from V and 4 bases from J; bases unmatched to any gene: 19. The germline V gene has CDR1 DFQATT and CDR2 SNEGSKA (reference sequence). The CDR3 is 19 residues long. The CDR3 is CSALLAGGSRGEEADTQYF. The DNA for the CDR3 is TGCAGTGCTTTACTAGCGGGAGGAAGCAGGGGGGAGGAAGCAGATACGCAGTATTTT.

This chain links TRBV20-1 with TRBJ2-7, with 10 bases aligning to TRBD2. V trimming: 3 bases; J trimming: 4 bases; junction bases outside the gene matches: 3. The CDR3 has 13 residues. Germline V gene sequence: CDR1 DFQATT, CDR2 SNEGSKA (reference sequence). The CDR3 protein is CSASVSGRYEQYF. CDR3 in DNA: TGCAGTGCTAGTGTTAGCGGGAGGTACGAGCAGTACTTC.

The chain recombines TRBV29-1 with TRBJ2-1; 10 bases line up with TRBD2. This CDR3 comprises 15 residues. Unmatched junction bases numbered 9, after V lost 4 bases and J lost 6 bases. Germline V gene sequence: CDR1 SQVTM, CDR2 ANQGSEA. The CDR3, as DNA: TGCAGCGTTGTGGCGGGACTAGCGATCACCAATGAGCAGTTCTTC. Its protein product is CSVVAGLAITNEQFF.

About this clonotype itself: A much larger clone lies a single base off, so this may be a read error. The gene calls are TRBV30 and TRBJ1-2; 8 positions match TRBD1. Germline V gene data show CDR1 as GTSNPN and CDR2 as SVGIG (reference sequence). The CDR3 has 11 residues. The CDR3 DNA reads as TGTGCCTCCGACAGGGGAGTTGGCTACGCCTTC. The encoded protein is CASDRGVGYAF.

The sample holds many counts of this clonotype. This chain connects TRBV4-1 to TRBJ1-5, with D possibly TRBD1 on 6 matching bases. V was clipped by 4 bases and J by 3 bases, with 13 bases between them. Per the germline V gene, CDR1 is MGHRA and CDR2 is YSYEKL. This CDR3 is 15 amino acids long. The CDR3 loop reads CASSRQGGPNQPQHF. The CDR3 DNA sequence: TGCGCCAGCAGCCGACAAGGGGGTCCCAATCAGCCCCAGCATTTT.

This clonotype was seen repeatedly, ten times or more. This rearrangement joins TRBV2 to TRBJ2-7; 16 nucleotides match TRBD2. There are 17 residues in the CDR3. The V gene end was trimmed by 6 bases and the J gene end by 3 bases; junction bases not matched to a gene: 8. Germline CDR1 is SNHLY and CDR2 is FYNNEI. As DNA, the CDR3 is TGTGCCAGCAGACAACCGGGACTAGCGGGAGGGCGCTACGAGCAGTACTTC. Its protein product is CASRQPGLAGGRYEQYF.

The rearrangement joins TRBV20-1 to TRBJ2-7, with 8 bases lining up with TRBD2. Per germline, CDR1 DFQATT and CDR2 SNEGSKA (reference sequence). With 0 bases clipped from V and 6 bases from J, the junction kept 13 bases outside the gene matches. The CDR3 extends over 16 amino acids. The CDR3 DNA reads as TGCAGTGCTAGAGAAGGGGGGAGCGGGAGCGCGGGCGAGCAGTACTTC. This encodes CSAREGGSGSAGEQYF.